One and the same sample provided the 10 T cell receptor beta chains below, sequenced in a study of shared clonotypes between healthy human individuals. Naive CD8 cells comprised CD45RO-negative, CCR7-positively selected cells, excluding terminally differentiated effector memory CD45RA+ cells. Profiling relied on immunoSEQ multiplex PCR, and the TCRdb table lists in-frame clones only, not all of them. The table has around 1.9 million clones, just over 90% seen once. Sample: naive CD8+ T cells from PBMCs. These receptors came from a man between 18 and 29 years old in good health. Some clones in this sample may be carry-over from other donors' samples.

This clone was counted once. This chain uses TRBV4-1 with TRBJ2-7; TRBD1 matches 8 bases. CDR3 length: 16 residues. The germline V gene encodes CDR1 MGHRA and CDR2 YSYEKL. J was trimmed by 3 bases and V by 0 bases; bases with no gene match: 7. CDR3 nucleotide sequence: TGCGCCAGCAGCCAAGATTCACGGGACAGGTACTACGAGCAGTACTTC. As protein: CASSQDSRDRYYEQYF.

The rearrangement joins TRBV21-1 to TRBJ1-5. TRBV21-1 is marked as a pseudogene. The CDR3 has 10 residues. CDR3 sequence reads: CASSSPLQHF. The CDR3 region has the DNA TGTGCCAGCAGCAGTCCCCTCCAGCATTTT.

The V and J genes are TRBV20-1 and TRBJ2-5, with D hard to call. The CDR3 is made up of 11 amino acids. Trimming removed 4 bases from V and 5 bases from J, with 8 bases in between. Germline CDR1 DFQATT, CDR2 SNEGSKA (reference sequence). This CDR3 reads CSAKVGETQYF. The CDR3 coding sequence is TGCAGTGCTAAGGTGGGGGAGACCCAGTACTTC.

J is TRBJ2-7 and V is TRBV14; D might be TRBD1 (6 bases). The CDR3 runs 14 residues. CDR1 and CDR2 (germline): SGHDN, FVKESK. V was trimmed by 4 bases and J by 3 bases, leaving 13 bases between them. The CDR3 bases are TGTGCCAGCAGCCGCCCGGGACACCACTACGAGCAGTACTTC. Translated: CASSRPGHHYEQYF.

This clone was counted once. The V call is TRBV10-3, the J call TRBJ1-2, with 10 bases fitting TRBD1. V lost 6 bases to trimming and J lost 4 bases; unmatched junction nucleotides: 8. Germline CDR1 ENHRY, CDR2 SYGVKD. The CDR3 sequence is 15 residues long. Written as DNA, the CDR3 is TGTGCCATCAGAGGGACGGGGGACAGGGGCTATGGCTACACCTTC. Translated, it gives CAIRGTGDRGYGYTF.

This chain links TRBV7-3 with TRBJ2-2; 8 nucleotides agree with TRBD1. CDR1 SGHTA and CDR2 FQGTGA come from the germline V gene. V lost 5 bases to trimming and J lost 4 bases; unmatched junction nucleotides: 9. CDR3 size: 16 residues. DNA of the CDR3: TGTGCCAGCAGCCCACACGGACAGGGCGGCACCGGGGAGCTGTTTTTT. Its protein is CASSPHGQGGTGELFF.

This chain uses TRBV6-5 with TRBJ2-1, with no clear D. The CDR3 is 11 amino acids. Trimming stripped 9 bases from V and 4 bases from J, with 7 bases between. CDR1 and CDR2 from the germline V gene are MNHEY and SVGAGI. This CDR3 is CASLGYNEQFF. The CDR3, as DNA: TGTGCCAGTTTGGGGTACAATGAGCAGTTCTTC.

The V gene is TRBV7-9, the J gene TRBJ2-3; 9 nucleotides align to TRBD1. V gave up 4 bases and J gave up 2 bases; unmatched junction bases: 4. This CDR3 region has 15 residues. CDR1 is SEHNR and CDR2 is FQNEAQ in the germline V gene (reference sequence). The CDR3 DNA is TGTGCCAGCAGCTCCCGGGACAGGGCCACAGATACGCAGTATTTT. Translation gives CASSSRDRATDTQYF.

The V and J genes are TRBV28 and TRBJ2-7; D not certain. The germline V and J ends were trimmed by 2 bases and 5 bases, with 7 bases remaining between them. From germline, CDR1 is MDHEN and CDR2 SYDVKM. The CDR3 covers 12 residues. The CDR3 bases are TGTGCCAGCAGTTTAACGGACGACGAGCAGTACTTC. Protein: CASSLTDDEQYF.

This CDR3 is CASSAWTSGRWSLPDTQYF. The DNA for the CDR3 is TGTGCCAGCAGCGCTTGGACTAGCGGGAGGTGGAGCTTGCCAGATACGCAGTATTTT. This chain connects TRBV9 to TRBJ2-3; 14 positions agree with TRBD2. V lost 3 bases to trimming and J lost 4 bases; unmatched junction nucleotides: 13. Germline CDR1 is SGDLS and CDR2 is YYNGEE. CDR3 length: 19 residues.